This T cell receptor beta chain is from a study of blood T cell repertoires in COVID-19. Study information: PBMCs, B-cell-depleted T cells, or T cells provided the cDNA or gDNA that made up the material.

Profiled with immunoSEQ multiplex PCR; TCRdb holds only in-frame clones, not every one. The data show about 250,000 clones, approximately 90% seen once. This CDR3 comprises 17 residues. The germline gives CDR1 LNHNV, CDR2 YYDKDF (reference sequence). V was clipped by 4 bases and J by 4 bases; unmatched bases: 10. The sequenced sample was PBMCs or T cells enriched from blood (not recorded which). The sequence came from a man between 40 and 49 years old who had recovered from COVID-19. The chain carries TRBV15 and TRBJ2-2; 9 nucleotides match TRBD1. The CDR3 DNA is TGTGCCACCAGCACCCCAACCGGGACAGGGTCCACCGGGGAGCTGTTTTTT. Translating it yields CATSTPTGTGSTGELFF.